This TCR beta chain was identified during a study of blood T cell repertoires in COVID-19. On the study more broadly: The study drew acute and convalescent COVID-19 samples from the United States, Italy and Spain. Sources were T cells, B-cell-depleted T cells, or PBMCs; the material itself was cDNA or gDNA.

Original handling: It was from reference gene primer amplification that nucleated cell counts were estimated. Only in-frame clones appear in the TCRdb table, and some are missing; sequencing was by immunoSEQ multiplex PCR. V, J and clone size are those of that table, while D and trimming were read from the DNA. The sample yields about 210,000 clones, about 76% seen once. Researchers sorted participants into cohorts using their self-reported clinical history. V was shortened by 3 bases and J by 7 bases, with 6 bases between the two germline ends. This CDR3 is built from 11 residues. CDR1 and CDR2 (germline): SQVTM, ANQGSEA.

This TCR was recovered from a woman between 45 and 60 years old with acute COVID-19. The sample consisted of PBMCs or T cells enriched from blood (not recorded which). This rearrangement joins TRBV29-1 to TRBJ2-2; TRBD2 might be the D (6 bases). The CDR3 reads CSVEGGGELFF. CDR3 DNA sequence: TGCAGCGTTGAGGGAGGCGGGGAGCTGTTTTTT.